This T cell receptor (beta chain) was documented in a study of cytomegalovirus exposure and HLA in healthy donors. About the study: Researchers found that around 80% of under 450 genotyped donors fell within the Caucasian-associated ancestry cluster. Regarding the study as a whole: When presence/absence was analysed, sequencing depth was taken to be roughly uniform across donors.

A multiplex PCR was run with 60 Vbeta primers and 13 Jbeta primers. Repertoires were generated with immunoSEQ multiplex PCR, while TCRdb's copy carries only in-frame clones and drops some. The table shows about 76,000 clones, with more than 80% occurring only once. Details on this clone: Its specificity is not known.

Germline V gene sequence: CDR1 MNHEY, CDR2 SVGAGI. V was cut by 8 bases and J by 5 bases, with 6 bases left in between. There are 10 residues in the CDR3. This TCR derives from a woman in her 30s in good health and CMV-seronegative. The genes are TRBV6-5 and TRBJ1-1, with unresolved D. Sequenced input: PBMCs. This CDR3 reads CASGVTEAFF. CDR3 coding DNA: TGTGCCAGCGGAGTAACTGAAGCTTTCTTT.